The entry below describes one TCR beta chain. The CDR3 has 17 amino acids. Germline V gene sequence: CDR1 SGHAT, CDR2 FQNNGV. Unmatched junction bases numbered 9, after V lost 0 bases and J lost 4 bases. This specimen comes from a study of shared T cell receptors in the human thymus. The method was immunoSEQ multiplex PCR; TCRdb's version includes in-frame clones alone and lacks a portion of them. This table holds roughly 550,000 clones, about 84% found once. These data also featured in a second study, about human thymus T cells.

This clonotype was obtained from a boy younger than two with a congenital heart defect. J is TRBJ2-5 and V is TRBV11-2; TRBD1 matches at 9 bases. The sequencing sample was made of thymocytes. CDR3: CASSLDHRGRFRETQYF. The CDR3 DNA is TGTGCCAGCAGCTTAGATCACAGGGGGCGATTTCGAGAGACCCAGTACTTC.